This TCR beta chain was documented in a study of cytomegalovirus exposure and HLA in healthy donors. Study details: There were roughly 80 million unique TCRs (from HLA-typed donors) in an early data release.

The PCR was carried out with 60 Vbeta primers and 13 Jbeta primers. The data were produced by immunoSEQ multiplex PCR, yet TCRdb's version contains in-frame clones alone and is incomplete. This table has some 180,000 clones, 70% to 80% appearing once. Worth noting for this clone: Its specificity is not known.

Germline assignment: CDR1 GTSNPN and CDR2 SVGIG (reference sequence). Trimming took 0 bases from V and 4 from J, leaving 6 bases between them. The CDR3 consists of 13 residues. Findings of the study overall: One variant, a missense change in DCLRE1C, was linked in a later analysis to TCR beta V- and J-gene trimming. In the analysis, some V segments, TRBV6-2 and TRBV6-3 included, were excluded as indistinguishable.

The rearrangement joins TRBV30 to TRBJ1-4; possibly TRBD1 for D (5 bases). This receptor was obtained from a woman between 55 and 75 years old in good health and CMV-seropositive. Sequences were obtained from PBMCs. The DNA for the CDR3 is TGTGCCTGGAGTGTACAGGTTAATGAAAAACTGTTTTTT. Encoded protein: CAWSVQVNEKLFF. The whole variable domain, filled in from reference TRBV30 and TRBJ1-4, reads SQTIHQWPATLVQPVGSPLSLECTVEGTSNPNLYWYRQAAGRGLQLLFYSVGIGQISSEVPQNLSASRPQDRQFILSSKKLLLSDSGFYLCAWSVQVNEKLFFGSGTQLSVL.